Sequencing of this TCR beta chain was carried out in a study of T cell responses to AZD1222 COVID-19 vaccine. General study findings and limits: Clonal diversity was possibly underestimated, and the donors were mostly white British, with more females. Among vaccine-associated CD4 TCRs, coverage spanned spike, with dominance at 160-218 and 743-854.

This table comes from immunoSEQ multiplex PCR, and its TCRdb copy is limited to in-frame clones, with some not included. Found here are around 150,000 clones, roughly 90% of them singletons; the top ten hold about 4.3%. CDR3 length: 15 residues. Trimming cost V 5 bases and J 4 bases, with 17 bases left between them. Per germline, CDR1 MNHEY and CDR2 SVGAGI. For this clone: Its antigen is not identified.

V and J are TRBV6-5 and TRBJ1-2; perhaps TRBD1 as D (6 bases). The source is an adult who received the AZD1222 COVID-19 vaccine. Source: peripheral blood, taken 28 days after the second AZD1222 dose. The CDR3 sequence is CASSHPAEGGYGYTF. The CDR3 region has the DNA TGTGCCAGCAGTCACCCCGCAGAGGGGGGCTATGGCTACACCTTC.